This TCR beta chain stems from a study of spatial heterogeneity in lung cancer. Sample time point: sample taken at primary tumor resection. V shed 3 bases and J shed 1 base, with 17 bases lying between them. CDR3 length: 17 residues. Germline V gene data show CDR1 as SNHLY and CDR2 as FYNNEI. In this sample, this clonotype turned up a few times. Antigen unknown. Study results and limitations: In tumors, expanded intratumoral alpha and beta TCR counts tracked mutation counts.

In the library, each TCR cDNA molecule bore its own unique molecular identifier. MiXCR, applied by TCRdb to the 5' RACE reads, yields one record per CDR3 protein. The sample consists of about 10,000 distinct CDR3 sequences, approximately 54% of them appearing once. This chain connects TRBV2 to TRBJ2-3, with TRBD1 as a possible D gene (5 bases). The sequence came from a female donor with early-stage non-small cell lung cancer. Sample: lung tumor tissue, taken at surgery. CDR3 coding DNA: TGTGCCAGCAGTGAGATAAACAGGAAAGGCGGCACAGATACGCAGTATTTT. Translation: CASSEINRKGGTDTQYF.